The 7 T cell receptor beta chains presented below share a single source sample, sequenced in a study of human T cells and chemical hapten exposure. The time point was: pre-sensitization, week 0. Documented treatment: therapeutic diphenylcyclopropenone sensitization with weekly scalp DPC. One entry per CDR3 protein results from TCRdb running MiXCR on the RACE reads. Among 150,000 to 200,000 distinct CDR3 sequences listed, nearly 30% were seen once. The starting material was whole blood, obtained in connection with sensitization to the hapten diphenylcyclopropenone (DPC). The receptors stem from a woman aged 30 to 39 with alopecia areata. Some clones in this sample may be carry-over from other donors' samples.

The V call is TRBV14, the J call TRBJ1-4; D not resolved. The germline V gene encodes CDR1 SGHDN and CDR2 FVKESK. The CDR3 extends over 14 amino acids. The germline V and J ends were trimmed by 4 bases and 8 bases, with 14 bases remaining between them. CDR3 protein: CASSPPGLEEKLFF. DNA for the CDR3: TGTGCCAGCAGCCCGCCGGGGTTAGAAGAAAAACTGTTTTTT.

This clonotype was seen a few times. The rearrangement links TRBV5-1 to TRBJ2-3; D perhaps matches TRBD2 (5 bases). The V gene lost 0 bases and the J gene lost 0 bases, with 8 bases spanning the gap. The CDR3 consists of 15 residues. Germline CDR1 and CDR2: SGHRS and YFSETQ. The CDR3 region has the DNA TGCGCCAGCAGCTTGGACGGGGTTAGCACAGATACGCAGTATTTT. The encoded protein is CASSLDGVSTDTQYF. Based on the CDR3 plus reference TRBV5-1 and TRBJ2-3, the full variable domain is KAGVTQTPRYLIKTRGQQVTLSCSPISGHRSVSWYQQTPGQGLQFLFEYFSETQRNKGNFPGRFSGRQFSNSRSEMNVSTLELGDSALYLCASSLDGVSTDTQYFGPGTRLTVL.

This clonotype was found a few times. The J gene is TRBJ2-2, the V gene TRBV20-1, with 7 bases matching TRBD2. V lost 3 bases and J lost 4; bases outside the gene matches: 2. Germline V CDR1 and CDR2: DFQATT, SNEGSKA (reference sequence). The CDR3 contains 13 residues. CDR3 sequence reads: CSARWGGTGELFF. CDR3 in DNA: TGCAGTGCTAGGTGGGGGGGCACCGGGGAGCTGTTTTTT.

This clonotype was found many times. The V and J genes are TRBV28 and TRBJ1-2, with D uncertain. Trimming pared 3 bases from V and 5 bases from J, leaving 7 bases between. CDR1 is MDHEN, CDR2 SYDVKM, per germline. The CDR3 is made up of 12 amino acids. The chain's CDR3 is CASSFEGYGYTF. CDR3 DNA sequence: TGTGCCAGCAGTTTCGAGGGTTATGGCTACACCTTC.

As to this clonotype: A clone one base away is much larger, so this may be a read error. The conserved phenylalanine or tryptophan normally closing the CDR3 is absent here, so this likely arose from a read error. V is TRBV28 and J is TRBJ1-5; 7 nucleotides agree with TRBD1. The germline V gene has CDR1 MDHEN and CDR2 SYDVKM. V lost 7 bases and J lost 3; bases outside the gene matches: 3. The CDR3 is made up of 13 amino acids. CDR3 coding DNA: TGTGCCAGCACCGGGACAGTCAATCAGCCCCAGCATTTG. This encodes CASTGTVNQPQHL.

The V gene is TRBV2, the J gene TRBJ2-3; D is ambiguous. The V and J ends lost 6 bases and 0 bases respectively, with 10 bases between them. The CDR3 is 14 amino acids. Germline assignment: CDR1 SNHLY and CDR2 FYNNEI. This chain's CDR3 is CASRDGSSTDTQYF. CDR3 bases: TGTGCCAGCAGGGACGGCTCTAGCACAGATACGCAGTATTTT.

This clonotype was observed at least ten times. The chain has TRBV20-1 and TRBJ1-2; tentatively, D is TRBD1 (6 bases). The CDR3 is made up of 14 amino acids. Germline values: CDR1 DFQATT, CDR2 SNEGSKA (reference sequence). Between the trimmed V and J ends, which lost 3 bases and 2 bases, there was a span of 13 bases. CDR3 region: CSARGQGINYGYTF. The DNA of the CDR3 is TGCAGTGCTAGGGGGCAGGGGATCAACTATGGCTACACCTTC.